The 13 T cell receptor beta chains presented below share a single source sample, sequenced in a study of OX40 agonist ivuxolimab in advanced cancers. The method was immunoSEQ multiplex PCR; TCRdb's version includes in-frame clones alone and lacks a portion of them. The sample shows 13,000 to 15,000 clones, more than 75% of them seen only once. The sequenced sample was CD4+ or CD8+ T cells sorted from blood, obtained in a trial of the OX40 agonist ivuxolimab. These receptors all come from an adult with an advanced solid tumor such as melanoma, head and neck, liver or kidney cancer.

This CDR3 is CASSRPIAKNIQYF. CDR3 DNA: TGTGCCAGCAGCAGACCAATAGCCAAAAACATTCAGTACTTC. The V and J genes are TRBV5-6 and TRBJ2-4; D gene unclear. The germline gives CDR1 SGHDT, CDR2 YYEEEE. Trimming took 4 bases from V and 0 from J, leaving 8 bases between them. This CDR3 spans 14 amino acids.

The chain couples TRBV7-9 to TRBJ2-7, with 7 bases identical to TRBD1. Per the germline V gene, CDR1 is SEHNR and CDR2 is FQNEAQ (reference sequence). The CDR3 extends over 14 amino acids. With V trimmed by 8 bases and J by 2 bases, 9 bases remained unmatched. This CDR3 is CASGTGTAAYEQYF. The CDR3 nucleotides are TGTGCCAGCGGGACCGGGACAGCAGCCTACGAGCAGTACTTC. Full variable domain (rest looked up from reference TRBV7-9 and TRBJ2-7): DTGVSQNPRHKITKRGQNVTFRCDPISEHNRLYWYRQTLGQGPEFLTYFQNEAQLEKSRLLSDRFSAERPKGSFSTLEIQRTEQGDSAMYLCASGTGTAAYEQYFGPGTRLTVT.

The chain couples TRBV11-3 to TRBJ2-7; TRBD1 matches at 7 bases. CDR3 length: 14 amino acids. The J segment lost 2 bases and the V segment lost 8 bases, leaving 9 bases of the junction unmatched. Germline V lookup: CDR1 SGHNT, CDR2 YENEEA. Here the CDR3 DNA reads TGTGCCAGCGGGACCGGGACAGCAGCCTACGAGCAGTACTTC. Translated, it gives CASGTGTAAYEQYF.

In DNA, the CDR3 is TGTGCCAGCAGTTACCTAGACAGTTACACTGAAGCTTTCTTT. This translates into CASSYLDSYTEAFF. The V and J genes are TRBV6-5 and TRBJ1-1, with TRBD1 as a possible D gene (5 bases). CDR1 and CDR2 (germline): MNHEY, SVGAGI. Trimming took 2 bases from V and 3 from J, leaving 10 bases between them. The CDR3 extends over 14 amino acids.

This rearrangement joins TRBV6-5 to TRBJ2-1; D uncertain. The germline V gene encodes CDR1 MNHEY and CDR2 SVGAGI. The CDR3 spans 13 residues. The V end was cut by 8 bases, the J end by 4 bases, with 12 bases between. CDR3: CASVGGSYNEQFF. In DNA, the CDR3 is TGTGCCAGCGTCGGCGGATCTTACAATGAGCAGTTCTTC.

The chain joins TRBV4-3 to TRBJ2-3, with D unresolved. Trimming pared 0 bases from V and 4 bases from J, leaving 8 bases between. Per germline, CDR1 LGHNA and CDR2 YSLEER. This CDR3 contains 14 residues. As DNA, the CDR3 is TGCGCCAGCAGCCAAGATCGTATTGCAGATACGCAGTATTTT. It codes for CASSQDRIADTQYF.

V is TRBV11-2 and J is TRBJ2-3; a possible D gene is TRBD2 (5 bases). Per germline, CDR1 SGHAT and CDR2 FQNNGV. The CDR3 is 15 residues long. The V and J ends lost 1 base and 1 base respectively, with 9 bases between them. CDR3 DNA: TGTGCCAGCAGCTTAGCTGGGCGGGGCACAGATACGCAGTATTTT. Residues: CASSLAGRGTDTQYF.

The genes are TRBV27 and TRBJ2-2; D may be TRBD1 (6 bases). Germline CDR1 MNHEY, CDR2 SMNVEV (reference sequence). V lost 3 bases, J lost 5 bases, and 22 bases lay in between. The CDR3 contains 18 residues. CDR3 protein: CASSLNWDWGQRTGELFF. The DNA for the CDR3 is TGTGCCAGCAGTTTGAATTGGGATTGGGGACAAAGGACCGGGGAGCTGTTTTTT.

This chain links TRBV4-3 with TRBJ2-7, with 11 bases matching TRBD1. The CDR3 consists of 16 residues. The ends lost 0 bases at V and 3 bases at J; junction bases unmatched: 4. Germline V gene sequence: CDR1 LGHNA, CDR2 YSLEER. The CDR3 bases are TGCGCCAGCAGCCAAGAGGAGGGGACAGGGGGCTACGAGCAGTACTTC. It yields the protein CASSQEEGTGGYEQYF.

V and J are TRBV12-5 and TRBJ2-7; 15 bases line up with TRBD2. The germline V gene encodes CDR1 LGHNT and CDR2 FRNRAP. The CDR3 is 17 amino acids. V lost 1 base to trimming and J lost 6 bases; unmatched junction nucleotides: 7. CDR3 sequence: CASGLDFGLAGGREQYF. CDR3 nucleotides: TGTGCTAGTGGTTTGGATTTTGGACTAGCGGGAGGGCGCGAGCAGTACTTC.

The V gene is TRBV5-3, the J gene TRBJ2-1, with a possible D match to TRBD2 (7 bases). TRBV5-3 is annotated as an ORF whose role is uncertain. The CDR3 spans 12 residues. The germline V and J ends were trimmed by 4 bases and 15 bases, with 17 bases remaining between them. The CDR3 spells CARSTGLGGLFF. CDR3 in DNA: TGTGCCAGAAGCACCGGACTAGGGGGTCTGTTCTTC.

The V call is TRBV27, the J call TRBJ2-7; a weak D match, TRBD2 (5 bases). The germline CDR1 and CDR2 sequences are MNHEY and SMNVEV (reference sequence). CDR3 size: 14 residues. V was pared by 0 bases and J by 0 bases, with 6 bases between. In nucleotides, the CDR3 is TGTGCCAGCAGTTTATCGGGGAGCTCCTACGAGCAGTACTTC. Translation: CASSLSGSSYEQYF.

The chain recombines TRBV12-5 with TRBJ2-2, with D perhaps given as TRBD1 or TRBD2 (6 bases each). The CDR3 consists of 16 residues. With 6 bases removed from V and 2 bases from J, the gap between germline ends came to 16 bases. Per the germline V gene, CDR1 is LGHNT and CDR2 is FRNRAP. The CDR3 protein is CASGPGGHLNTGELFF. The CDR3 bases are TGTGCTAGTGGCCCCGGGGGACACCTCAACACCGGGGAGCTGTTTTTT.